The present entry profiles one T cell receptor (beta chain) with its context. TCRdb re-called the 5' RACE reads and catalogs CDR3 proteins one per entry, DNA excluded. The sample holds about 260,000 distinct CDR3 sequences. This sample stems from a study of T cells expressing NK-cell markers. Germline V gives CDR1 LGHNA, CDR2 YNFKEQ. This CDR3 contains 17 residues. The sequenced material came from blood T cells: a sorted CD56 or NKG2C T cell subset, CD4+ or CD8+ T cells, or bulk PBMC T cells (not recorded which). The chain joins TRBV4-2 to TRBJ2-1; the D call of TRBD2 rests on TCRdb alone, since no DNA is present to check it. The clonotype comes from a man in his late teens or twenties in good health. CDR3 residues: CASSQEGLADLYNEQFF.